The 22 T cell receptor beta chains presented below share a single source sample, sequenced in a study of neurological immune-mediated disorders. One entry per CDR3 protein, called by TCRdb with MiXCR from the 5' RACE reads. The sample yields about 36,000 distinct CDR3 sequences, 10% seen once. Sequencing was carried out using PBMCs. The receptor source for this set is a woman aged 25 to 39 with HTLV-1-associated myelopathy (HAM/TSP).

This clonotype was seen ten or more times. The rearrangement links TRBV3-1 to TRBJ2-2, with TRBD2 matching 13 bases. The CDR3 is 17 amino acids. Germline assignment: CDR1 LGHDT and CDR2 YNNKEL (reference sequence). With 2 bases clipped from V and 5 bases from J, the junction kept 5 bases outside the gene matches. Written as DNA, the CDR3 is TGTGCCAGCAGCCAACGTGGGACTAGCGGGGTTACCGGGGAGCTGTTTTTT. Protein product: CASSQRGTSGVTGELFF.

This clonotype was seen ten or more times. V is TRBV5-1 and J is TRBJ1-1, with TRBD1 matching 9 bases. Germline V gene lookup returns CDR1 SGHRS and CDR2 YFSETQ. The CDR3 loop spans 16 amino acids. J was trimmed by 1 base and V by 4 bases; bases with no gene match: 8. CDR3 residues: CASSPGTGSPNTEAFF. CDR3 DNA sequence: TGCGCCAGCAGCCCGGGGACAGGGAGCCCGAACACTGAAGCTTTCTTT.

In its sample, this clonotype was seen a few times. J is TRBJ1-6 and V is TRBV5-1, with D possibly TRBD1 on 5 matching bases. V was shortened by 4 bases and J by 10 bases, with 24 bases between the two germline ends. This CDR3 region has 17 residues. The germline V gene has CDR1 SGHRS and CDR2 YFSETQ. CDR3 coding DNA: TGCGCCAGCAGCCCTGGGGACGAGACCAGAGTAACGTCACCCCTCCACTTT. Its translation is CASSPGDETRVTSPLHF.

This clonotype was recorded many times. This chain links TRBV7-6 with TRBJ2-1; weak D call: TRBD2 (6 bases). Trimming shortened V by 5 bases and J by 4 bases, and 18 bases separated the two germline ends. The CDR3 is made up of 16 amino acids. Looked up from germline, CDR1 is SGHVS and CDR2 is FNYEAQ. The CDR3 is CASSAATSPVYNEQFF. CDR3 DNA sequence: TGTGCCAGCAGCGCCGCTACTAGCCCGGTTTACAATGAGCAGTTCTTC. Supplemented by reference TRBV7-6 and TRBJ2-1, the full variable domain reads GAGVSQSPRYKVTKRGQDVALRCDPISGHVSLYWYRQALGQGPEFLTYFNYEAQQDKSGLPNDRFSAERPEGSISTLTIQRTEQRDSAMYRCASSAATSPVYNEQFFGPGTRLTVL.

This clonotype was observed at least ten times. V and J are TRBV5-1 and TRBJ1-4; D not certain. There are 12 residues in the CDR3. Trimming took 4 bases from V and 3 from J, leaving 4 bases between them. Germline-derived CDR1 and CDR2 are SGHRS and YFSETQ. The CDR3 sequence: CASSGANEKLFF. For the CDR3, the DNA is TGCGCCAGCAGCGGGGCTAATGAAAAACTGTTTTTT.

This clonotype showed up many times. The V gene is TRBV5-1, the J gene TRBJ1-2; 8 bases are shared with TRBD1. The CDR3 totals 14 residues. V was pared by 3 bases and J by 4 bases, with 5 bases of the junction left unmatched. Germline V CDR1 and CDR2: SGHRS, YFSETQ. CDR3 sequence (DNA): TGCGCCAGCAGCTCCAAAACAGGGGGCTATGGCTACACCTTC. This encodes CASSSKTGGYGYTF.

This clonotype appeared many times. As DNA, the CDR3 is TGTGCCAGCAGCTTACGGGGGTTAGGTTACGAGCAGTACTTC. Amino acids: CASSLRGLGYEQYF. This chain links TRBV7-8 with TRBJ2-7, with D possibly matching TRBD2 (6 bases). Trimming took off 2 bases at V and 4 bases at J, with 12 bases between the two ends. Germline-derived CDR1 and CDR2 are SGHVS and FQNEAQ. The CDR3 consists of 14 residues.

Many counts were recorded for this clonotype. The genes are TRBV20-1 and TRBJ1-1; D gene ambiguous. Deletions cut 1 base from V and 1 base from J, with 16 bases between. The CDR3 length is 16 residues. CDR1 and CDR2 (germline): DFQATT, SNEGSKA (reference sequence). CDR3 DNA: TGCAGTGCTAGAGTGAGAATGGTCGCGGGGAACACTGAAGCTTTCTTT. Its translation is CSARVRMVAGNTEAFF.

This clonotype was seen at least ten times. This chain links TRBV20-1 with TRBJ2-2; D might be TRBD1 or TRBD2, each matching 5 bases. The germline CDR1 and CDR2 sequences are DFQATT and SNEGSKA (reference sequence). This CDR3 has 13 residues. Trimming removed 4 bases from V and 7 bases from J, with 13 bases in between. Here the CDR3 reads CSATSGDRGELFF. The CDR3 DNA reads TGCAGTGCTACGTCTGGGGACCGCGGGGAGCTGTTTTTT.

The sample holds many counts of this clonotype. This chain joins TRBV20-1 and TRBJ1-2, with D unresolved. Germline CDR1 and CDR2: DFQATT and SNEGSKA (reference sequence). Trimming stripped 1 base from V and 4 bases from J, with 4 bases between. CDR3 size: 11 residues. CDR3 sequence: CSARVSYGYTF. The CDR3 DNA reads TGCAGTGCTAGAGTCTCCTATGGCTACACCTTC.

This clonotype came up many times. This chain joins TRBV5-1 and TRBJ2-7; weak D call: TRBD2 (6 bases). This CDR3 is built from 17 residues. Trimming took off 4 bases at V and 2 bases at J, with 22 bases between the two ends. CDR1 and CDR2 from the germline V gene are SGHRS and YFSETQ. Written as DNA, the CDR3 is TGCGCCAGCAGCCTGACTACCGGGACTCCTTCAACCTACGAGCAGTACTTC. Encoded protein: CASSLTTGTPSTYEQYF.

This clonotype was observed many times. This chain links TRBV20-1 with TRBJ2-3, with TRBD2 matching 11 bases. Germline CDR1 DFQATT, CDR2 SNEGSKA (reference sequence). This CDR3 contains 14 residues. The junction had 3 bases not matched to a gene; V was cut back by 5 bases and J by 2 bases. CDR3 region: CSAHSGGATDTQYF. The CDR3 DNA is TGCAGTGCTCATAGCGGGGGGGCCACAGATACGCAGTATTTT.

The chain joins TRBV10-3 to TRBJ2-7, with D unclear. The CDR3 spans 13 residues. Trimming took 3 bases from V and 2 from J, leaving 8 bases between them. Looked up from germline, CDR1 is ENHRY and CDR2 is SYGVKD. CDR3 protein: CAISESVAYEQYF. The DNA of the CDR3 is TGTGCCATCAGTGAAAGTGTAGCCTACGAGCAGTACTTC.

The table lists this clonotype with many counts. CDR3 in DNA: TGTGCCAGCAGCTTAGCAGCGTCGAACACCGGGGAGCTGTTTTTT. This sequence encodes CASSLAASNTGELFF. The chain is built from TRBV11-2 and TRBJ2-2; no clear D gene. Trimming pared 1 base from V and 0 bases from J, leaving 6 bases between. This CDR3 is built from 15 residues. CDR1 SGHAT and CDR2 FQNNGV come from the germline V gene.

This clonotype showed up many times. The chain joins TRBV19 to TRBJ1-2; D is possibly TRBD1 (5 bases). The CDR3 length is 13 residues. Germline V gene lookup returns CDR1 LNHDA and CDR2 SQIVND (reference sequence). Trimming stripped 5 bases from V and 5 bases from J, with 12 bases between. The CDR3 here is CASSGGTFYGYTF. The CDR3 bases are TGTGCCAGTAGTGGCGGGACTTTTTATGGCTACACCTTC.

This clonotype has a count of ten or more. The chain employs TRBV20-1 and TRBJ1-2, with 9 bases that match TRBD1. Trimming at V came to 4 bases and at J to 5 bases, leaving 8 bases not matched to a gene. The CDR3 extends over 14 amino acids. CDR1 is DFQATT and CDR2 is SNEGSKA in the germline V gene (reference sequence). CDR3 sequence: CSANPGQGIYGYTF. The CDR3 DNA reads TGCAGTGCTAACCCGGGACAGGGAATTTATGGCTACACCTTC.

This clonotype was detected ten times or more. The J gene is TRBJ2-3, the V gene TRBV5-1, with 11 nucleotides matching TRBD2. Germline V gene sequence: CDR1 SGHRS, CDR2 YFSETQ. With 0 bases clipped from V and 4 bases from J, the junction kept 4 bases outside the gene matches. CDR3 size: 16 residues. The CDR3 DNA is TGCGCCAGCAGCTTGGTTAGCGGGGGGGCCTCAGATACGCAGTATTTT. This encodes CASSLVSGGASDTQYF.

In its sample, this clonotype was seen many times. The CDR3 loop reads CASSGGQGARTGELFF. CDR3 nucleotides: TGCGCCAGCAGCGGGGGACAGGGGGCGCGGACCGGGGAGCTGTTTTTT. V usage is TRBV5-1 and J usage is TRBJ2-2; TRBD1 aligns across 12 bases. The CDR3 loop spans 16 amino acids. The V gene end was trimmed by 4 bases and the J gene end by 5 bases; junction bases not matched to a gene: 6. CDR1 is SGHRS, CDR2 YFSETQ, per germline.

The chain carries TRBV29-1 and TRBJ1-1, with 7 nucleotides matching TRBD1. Germline CDR1 and CDR2: SQVTM and ANQGSEA. V lost 7 bases to trimming and J lost 5 bases; unmatched junction nucleotides: 10. The CDR3 is 13 residues long. The CDR3 nucleotides read TGCAGCGCTGATACAGGGGTTGGGACTGAAGCTTTCTTT. This translates into CSADTGVGTEAFF.

This clonotype was detected ten times or more. V gene TRBV15 combines with J gene TRBJ1-5, with 7 bases identical to TRBD1. The CDR3 sequence is 15 residues long. Trimming removed 4 bases from V and 0 bases from J; junction bases left unmatched: 3. Germline V gives CDR1 LNHNV, CDR2 YYDKDF (reference sequence). DNA of the CDR3: TGTGCCACCAGCATGAGGACAGGTAGCAATCAGCCCCAGCATTTT. Encoded protein: CATSMRTGSNQPQHF.

This clonotype was seen many times. The chain links TRBV20-1 to TRBJ1-1; unclear D gene. Per the germline V gene, CDR1 is DFQATT and CDR2 is SNEGSKA (reference sequence). CDR3 length equals 13 residues. V was clipped by 3 bases and J by 3 bases, with 11 bases between them. In DNA, the CDR3 is TGCAGTGCTAGTTGGCAGGCTCACACTGAAGCTTTCTTT. This sequence encodes CSASWQAHTEAFF.

Many counts were recorded for this clonotype. This chain uses TRBV27 with TRBJ2-3; D tentatively reads TRBD1 or TRBD2 (7 bases each). The CDR3 is 17 residues long. Trimming removed 6 bases from V and 2 bases from J, with 21 bases in between. CDR1 MNHEY and CDR2 SMNVEV come from the germline V gene (reference sequence). CDR3 region: CASSIRGGTIFTDTQYF. CDR3 sequence (DNA): TGTGCCAGCAGCATCAGGGGGGGGACCATCTTCACAGATACGCAGTATTTT.